Listed here are 26 T cell receptor beta chains from one sample, sequenced in a study of CD8+CD57+ T cells in acquired aplastic anemia. Patients picked for sequencing had shown CD8+CD57+ cell expansion detected by flow cytometry. Genomic DNA templated the TCR beta VDJ and CDR3 profiling. A single record per CDR3 protein comes from TCRdb applying MiXCR to the reads. The sample lists a few hundred thousand distinct CDR3 sequences, roughly 50% occurring once. Sequences were obtained from sorted CD4+, CD8+, or CD8+CD57+ T cells (not recorded which) from PBMCs. Every receptor here comes from a human donor with aplastic anemia.

Many counts were recorded for this clonotype. The chain is built from TRBV4-2 and TRBJ1-5; weak D call: TRBD1 (6 bases). Trimming removed 0 bases from V and 10 bases from J, with 13 bases in between. Germline V lookup: CDR1 LGHNA, CDR2 YNFKEQ. CDR3 length: 14 amino acids. In nucleotides, the CDR3 is TGTGCCAGCAGCCAAGATCAAGGGGACACTCCCCAGCATTTT. Its translation is CASSQDQGDTPQHF.

The chain recombines TRBV12-3 or TRBV12-4 with TRBJ1-1; D is perhaps TRBD1 (6 bases). The CDR3 covers 13 residues. V gave up 6 bases and J gave up 4 bases, with 12 bases separating them. CDR3 region: CASSQTGTTEAFF. The DNA for the CDR3 is TGTGCCAGCAGCCAAACAGGGACCACTGAAGCTTTCTTT.

The chain is built from TRBV10-3 and TRBJ1-1, with 7 bases identical to TRBD1. Germline loops: CDR1 ENHRY, CDR2 SYGVKD. The J segment lost 10 bases and the V segment lost 5 bases, leaving 10 bases of the junction unmatched. CDR3 length equals 13 residues. The CDR3: CAISLLRGQVAFF. The CDR3, as DNA: TGTGCCATCAGTTTACTGAGGGGGCAAGTAGCTTTCTTT.

A few counts support this clonotype. The genes are TRBV29-1 and TRBJ1-2; unclear D gene. Germline V CDR1 and CDR2: SQVTM, ANQGSEA. The CDR3 has 11 residues. V lost 3 bases and J 7 bases, leaving 9 bases between the germline ends. The CDR3, as DNA: TGCAGCGTTGATTCTTTGGGTGGCTACACCTTC. Its translation is CSVDSLGGYTF.

This chain joins TRBV11-2 and TRBJ2-3, with D possibly being TRBD2 (7 bases). CDR3 length: 17 residues. Germline values: CDR1 SGHAT, CDR2 FQNNGV. The ends were cut back, 5 bases at V and 1 base at J, with 19 bases in the middle. CDR3 region: CASSEMGGAQGTDTQYF. CDR3 nucleotide sequence: TGTGCCAGCAGCGAAATGGGGGGGGCCCAGGGCACAGATACGCAGTATTTT.

A few counts support this clonotype. The genes are TRBV12-3 or TRBV12-4 and TRBJ1-2, with a tentative D call TRBD1 (5 bases). V was cut by 0 bases and J by 6 bases, with 11 bases left in between. The CDR3 spans 14 residues. CDR3 bases: TGTGCCAGCAGTTTAGCAACAGGTCCTGATGGCTACACCTTC. Translation: CASSLATGPDGYTF.

The rearrangement joins TRBV6-1 to TRBJ2-7; 8 bases align to TRBD1. Germline V lookup: CDR1 MNHNS, CDR2 SASEGT. CDR3 length equals 15 residues. Trimming took 5 bases from V and 3 from J; bases not matched to a gene: 9. CDR3: CASSISDRAGYEQYF. As DNA, the CDR3 is TGTGCCAGCAGTATCTCGGACAGGGCCGGCTACGAGCAGTACTTC.

V and J are TRBV24-1 and TRBJ2-3, with 8 nucleotides matching TRBD1. Germline V gene data show CDR1 as KGHDR and CDR2 as SFDVKD. This CDR3 comprises 17 residues. Unmatched junction bases numbered 13, after V lost 9 bases and J lost 0 bases. The CDR3 nucleotides are TGTGCCACCCAAGCCCCGGGACAGGTGTCTAGCACAGATACGCAGTATTTT. Translated: CATQAPGQVSSTDTQYF.

The chain employs TRBV20-1 and TRBJ1-5; TRBD1 agrees at 9 bases. V lost 5 bases, J lost 4 bases, and 12 bases stayed unmatched. The CDR3 has 16 amino acids. Germline loops: CDR1 DFQATT, CDR2 SNEGSKA (reference sequence). The CDR3 reads CSAGGQGKGTNQPQHF. The CDR3 DNA reads TGCAGTGCTGGGGGACAGGGAAAGGGGACGAATCAGCCCCAGCATTTT.

This clonotype was counted ten times or more. The chain combines TRBV18 with TRBJ1-1; D is perhaps TRBD1 (5 bases). Trimming stripped 5 bases from V and 7 bases from J, with 8 bases between. The germline V gene has CDR1 KGHSH and CDR2 LQKENI. The CDR3 spans 11 residues. The CDR3 reads CASSVQDEAFF. CDR3 coding DNA: TGTGCCAGCTCAGTACAGGATGAAGCTTTCTTT.

The V and J genes are TRBV20-1 and TRBJ1-1, with D maybe TRBD1 (5 bases). Germline loops: CDR1 DFQATT, CDR2 SNEGSKA (reference sequence). The ends were cut back, 5 bases at V and 7 bases at J, with 14 bases in the middle. CDR3 length: 12 amino acids. The DNA of the CDR3 is TGCAGTGCTCGGGACGGGCAGGGTGAAGCTTTCTTT. Its protein product is CSARDGQGEAFF.

The chain uses TRBV19 and TRBJ2-6, with D possibly being TRBD1 (8 bases). This CDR3 is 16 amino acids long. Germline loops: CDR1 LNHDA, CDR2 SQIVND (reference sequence). Trimming shortened V by 5 bases and J by 4 bases, and 15 bases separated the two germline ends. The CDR3 region has the DNA TGTGCCAGTAGTCAACAGGGGGGGGAAGGGGCCAACGTCCTGACTTTC. It is translated as CASSQQGGEGANVLTF. Combining the CDR3 with reference TRBV19 and TRBJ2-6 gives the whole variable domain DGGITQSPKYLFRKEGQNVTLSCEQNLNHDAMYWYRQDPGQGLRLIYYSQIVNDFQKGDIAEGYSVSREKKESFPLTVTSAQKNPTAFYLCASSQQGGEGANVLTFGAGSRLTVL.

This clonotype was found many times. The chain couples TRBV6-5 to TRBJ1-5, with 12 positions matching TRBD1. In germline, CDR1 is MNHEY, CDR2 SVGAGI. This CDR3 is built from 15 residues. V lost 6 bases and J lost 5; bases outside the gene matches: 5. For the CDR3, the DNA is TGTGCCAGCAGCCCCGGGACAGGGGGCGATCAGCCCCAGCATTTT. This translates into CASSPGTGGDQPQHF.

This chain links TRBV24-1 with TRBJ2-5; tentatively, D is TRBD2 (6 bases). The CDR3 is made up of 15 amino acids. Germline V lookup: CDR1 KGHDR, CDR2 SFDVKD. The V end lost 1 base, the J end lost 5 bases, and 13 bases lay between the germline ends. The CDR3 DNA follows: TGTGCCACCAGTGATTTAACGGGGGATGTGGAGACCCAGTACTTC. Translated: CATSDLTGDVETQYF.

V and J are TRBV7-2 and TRBJ1-6; 9 bases match TRBD1. J was trimmed by 5 bases and V by 6 bases; bases with no gene match: 2. Germline V gives CDR1 SGHTA, CDR2 FQGNSA. This CDR3 is built from 14 residues. CDR3 amino acids: CASRRTGDNSPLHF. The DNA for the CDR3 is TGTGCCAGCAGAAGGACAGGGGATAATTCACCCCTCCACTTT.

The table lists this clonotype with many counts. This chain connects TRBV4-1 to TRBJ1-5; 10 bases are shared with TRBD1. The CDR3 loop spans 15 amino acids. Germline CDR1 is MGHRA and CDR2 is YSYEKL. Trimming cost V 1 base and J 4 bases; bases outside gene matches: 1. This chain's CDR3 is CASSQVGQGNQPQHF. In nucleotides, the CDR3 is TGCGCCAGCAGCCAAGTGGGACAGGGGAATCAGCCCCAGCATTTT.

The sample holds many counts of this clonotype. This chain uses TRBV20-1 with TRBJ1-2; 9 bases line up with TRBD1. CDR3 length: 16 amino acids. From germline, CDR1 is DFQATT and CDR2 SNEGSKA (reference sequence). The V segment lost 1 base and the J segment 2 bases; nucleotides outside the gene matches: 8. The CDR3 DNA is TGCAGTGCTAGAGGGACAGGGGCTCTGAGAAACTATGGCTACACCTTC. Its translation is CSARGTGALRNYGYTF.

The chain couples TRBV7-6 to TRBJ2-1; D is tentatively TRBD1 or TRBD2 (5 bases each). The V end lost 1 base, the J end lost 12 bases, and 13 bases lay between the germline ends. Germline CDR1 SGHVS, CDR2 FNYEAQ. The CDR3 contains 13 residues. This chain's CDR3 is CASSLERMGVQFF. The CDR3 DNA reads as TGTGCCAGCAGCTTAGAACGGATGGGGGTGCAGTTCTTC. The variable domain in full, with the rest retrieved from reference TRBV7-6 and TRBJ2-1, is GAGVSQSPRYKVTKRGQDVALRCDPISGHVSLYWYRQALGQGPEFLTYFNYEAQQDKSGLPNDRFSAERPEGSISTLTIQRTEQRDSAMYRCASSLERMGVQFFGPGTRLTVL.

This clonotype was observed a handful of times. The chain is built from TRBV4-1 and TRBJ2-2; 11 positions agree with TRBD1. CDR1 MGHRA and CDR2 YSYEKL come from the germline V gene. The CDR3 consists of 18 residues. After removal of 0 bases from V and 7 bases from J, the junction contained 10 bases not matched to a gene. CDR3 sequence: CASSQEPLDRGLGGELFF. Written as DNA, the CDR3 is TGCGCCAGCAGCCAAGAACCCCTGGACAGGGGGCTGGGCGGGGAGCTGTTTTTT.

This rearrangement joins TRBV10-3 to TRBJ1-1; D call uncertain. The CDR3 has 13 amino acids. Germline V gene data show CDR1 as ENHRY and CDR2 as SYGVKD. V was trimmed by 5 bases and J by 4 bases, leaving 11 bases between them. The CDR3 DNA is TGTGCCATCAGTCGGGGATGGGGCACTGAAGCTTTCTTT. Protein sequence: CAISRGWGTEAFF.

In its sample, this clonotype was seen once. V is TRBV2 and J is TRBJ1-2; 10 bases are shared with TRBD1. J gave up 1 base and V 3 bases, and 8 bases lay outside the gene matches. Germline V gives CDR1 SNHLY, CDR2 FYNNEI. The CDR3 has 17 residues. CDR3 sequence: CASSEGGQGLVNYGYTF. The DNA of the CDR3 is TGTGCCAGCAGTGAGGGGGGACAGGGGCTCGTTAACTATGGCTACACCTTC.

This clonotype was recorded at least ten times. This chain joins TRBV3-1 and TRBJ2-7; D may be TRBD1 or TRBD2 (6 bases each). V lost 3 bases, J lost 3 bases, and 15 bases lay in between. Germline CDR1 LGHDT, CDR2 YNNKEL (reference sequence). This CDR3 is 15 amino acids long. The CDR3 reads CASSQGGVSLYEQYF. The CDR3 bases are TGTGCCAGCAGCCAGGGGGGCGTAAGCCTCTACGAGCAGTACTTC.

J is TRBJ2-5 and V is TRBV20-1, with 7 bases identical to TRBD2. V shed 5 bases and J 3 bases; nucleotides not matched to a gene: 6. The germline V gene has CDR1 DFQATT and CDR2 SNEGSKA (reference sequence). This CDR3 region has 13 residues. CDR3 sequence (DNA): TGCAGTGCTTGCCCGGCGGGAGAAGAGACCCAGTACTTC. Translation gives CSACPAGEETQYF.

The rearrangement uses TRBV6-1 and TRBJ1-5; D remains ambiguous. The CDR3 is made up of 19 amino acids. Trimming took 4 bases from V and 0 from J, leaving 22 bases between them. Germline values: CDR1 MNHNS, CDR2 SASEGT. Here the CDR3 reads CASSGGTRYILYSNQPQHF. The CDR3 DNA sequence: TGTGCCAGCAGTGGGGGAACCCGTTACATTCTGTATAGCAATCAGCCCCAGCATTTT.

This sequence joins TRBV11-3 and TRBJ2-5, with TRBD1 matching 7 bases. V shed 5 bases and J 5 bases; nucleotides not matched to a gene: 5. Germline assignment: CDR1 SGHNT and CDR2 YENEEA. CDR3 length: 13 residues. The CDR3 protein is CASSPGTAETQYF. The CDR3 DNA reads TGTGCCAGCAGCCCCGGGACAGCTGAGACCCAGTACTTC. Together with reference TRBV11-3 and TRBJ2-5, the CDR3 gives the full variable domain: EAGVVQSPRYKIIEKKQPVAFWCNPISGHNTLYWYLQNLGQGPELLIRYENEEAVDDSQLPKDRFSAERLKGVDSTLKIQPAELGDSAVYLCASSPGTAETQYFGPGTRLLVL.

Ten or more counts support this clonotype. The CDR3 region is CSAGQGAVDQPQHF. In nucleotides, the CDR3 is TGCAGCGCCGGACAGGGGGCCGTGGATCAGCCCCAGCATTTT. The chain couples TRBV29-1 to TRBJ1-5; 11 nucleotides match TRBD1. This CDR3 has 14 amino acids. Germline values: CDR1 SQVTM, CDR2 ANQGSEA. Trimming cost V 7 bases and J 5 bases; bases outside gene matches: 7.